Following are 27 T cell receptor beta chains from one sample sequenced in a study of cytomegalovirus exposure and HLA in healthy donors. 13 Jbeta primers and 60 Vbeta primers were used for the PCR. Only in-frame clones appear in the TCRdb table, and some are missing; sequencing was by immunoSEQ multiplex PCR. The sample holds about 120,000 clones; roughly 80% are singletons and the top ten take approximately 7.2%. Material: PBMCs. Receptor source: a male donor in good health and CMV-seronegative.

V is TRBV27 and J is TRBJ1-5; TRBD1 matches 7 bases. V lost 5 bases, J lost 0 bases, and 4 bases stayed unmatched. CDR3 length: 15 amino acids. The germline CDR1 and CDR2 sequences are MNHEY and SMNVEV (reference sequence). CDR3 in DNA: TGTGCCAGCAGTGGGACAGCAGATAGCAATCAGCCCCAGCATTTT. Amino acid sequence: CASSGTADSNQPQHF.

This chain connects TRBV7-2 to TRBJ2-5; 10 nucleotides match TRBD1. There are 15 residues in the CDR3. The germline V gene has CDR1 SGHTA and CDR2 FQGNSA. V was clipped by 5 bases and J by 5 bases; unmatched bases: 8. In nucleotides, the CDR3 is TGTGCCAGCAGCATATGGACAGGGGGTGGGGAGACCCAGTACTTC. It encodes CASSIWTGGGETQYF.

The V call is TRBV7-9, the J call TRBJ2-5, with 7 positions matching TRBD2. V lost 4 bases and J lost 2; bases outside the gene matches: 10. The CDR3 runs 16 residues. From germline, CDR1 is SEHNR and CDR2 FQNEAQ (reference sequence). This chain's CDR3 is CASSYRAGTRQETQYF. CDR3 nucleotides: TGTGCCAGCAGCTACAGAGCGGGAACTAGACAAGAGACCCAGTACTTC.

V usage is TRBV11-2 and J usage is TRBJ2-7; D may be TRBD2 (5 bases). The CDR3 length is 14 residues. Trimming took 1 base from V and 3 from J, leaving 10 bases between them. Germline CDR1 and CDR2: SGHAT and FQNNGV. The CDR3 region has the DNA TGTGCCAGCAGCTTAGGACCTAGCCACTACGAGCAGTACTTC. Translation: CASSLGPSHYEQYF.

The rearrangement uses TRBV5-4 and TRBJ2-3; D is unclear. Germline loops: CDR1 SGHNT, CDR2 YYREEE (reference sequence). Trimming removed 4 bases at V and 6 bases at J, with 9 bases between. CDR3 length: 12 amino acids. CDR3 in amino acids: CASSRGADTQYF. The CDR3 region has the DNA TGTGCCAGCAGCCGAGGCGCCGATACGCAGTATTTT.

The rearrangement uses TRBV6-1 and TRBJ2-5; D is unresolved. The CDR3 length is 14 residues. V was trimmed by 5 bases and J by 4 bases, leaving 14 bases between them. The germline V gene encodes CDR1 MNHNS and CDR2 SASEGT. In nucleotides, the CDR3 is TGTGCCAGCAGTTATAGGCAGCCGGGAGAGACCCAGTACTTC. Encoded protein: CASSYRQPGETQYF.

The chain combines TRBV28 with TRBJ2-7; D is possibly TRBD1 (5 bases). CDR1 is MDHEN and CDR2 is SYDVKM in the germline V gene. V was cut by 6 bases and J by 1 base, with 7 bases left in between. The CDR3 runs to 12 residues. The DNA of the CDR3 is TGTGCCAGCAGACAGGCTTCCTACGAGCAGTACTTC. Protein product: CASRQASYEQYF.

The chain is built from TRBV18 and TRBJ2-1; TRBD1 aligns across 7 bases. Per germline, CDR1 KGHSH and CDR2 LQKENI. V lost 2 bases, J lost 4 bases, and 8 bases stayed unmatched. The length of the CDR3 is 16 residues. CDR3 sequence (DNA): TGTGCCAGCTCACCAGGGACAGAGCCTCGGTACAATGAGCAGTTCTTC. This gives the protein CASSPGTEPRYNEQFF.

The chain links TRBV19 to TRBJ2-5; a weak D match, TRBD2 (6 bases). The CDR3 sequence is 13 residues long. V was cut by 6 bases and J by 3 bases, with 11 bases left in between. The germline gives CDR1 LNHDA, CDR2 SQIVND (reference sequence). The CDR3 sequence is CASRSGEEETQYF. The CDR3 DNA follows: TGTGCCAGTAGGTCGGGGGAAGAAGAGACCCAGTACTTC.

The chain recombines TRBV6-5 with TRBJ1-2; 7 bases are shared with TRBD1. V dropped 7 bases and J dropped 4; count of bases not matched to a gene: 9. CDR3 length: 14 amino acids. The germline V gene encodes CDR1 MNHEY and CDR2 SVGAGI. CDR3 residues: CASTRAGGFYGYTF. The DNA for the CDR3 is TGTGCCAGCACCCGGGCAGGGGGATTCTATGGCTACACCTTC.

This clone showed up just once. The rearrangement uses TRBV28 and TRBJ2-7; 9 bases map to TRBD2. The V gene end was trimmed by 5 bases and the J gene end by 5 bases; junction bases not matched to a gene: 7. This CDR3 spans 14 amino acids. Germline V gene sequence: CDR1 MDHEN, CDR2 SYDVKM. In DNA, the CDR3 is TGTGCCAGCAGTACCCAGCGGGAGGTCCACGAGCAGTACTTC. It encodes CASSTQREVHEQYF. The whole variable domain, filled in from reference TRBV28 and TRBJ2-7, reads DVKVTQSSRYLVKRTGEKVFLECVQDMDHENMFWYRQDPGLGLRLIYFSYDVKMKEKGDIPEGYSVSREKKERFSLILESASTNQTSMYLCASSTQREVHEQYFGPGTRLTVT.

This clone was seen only once. The rearrangement uses TRBV18 and TRBJ2-1, with D tentatively TRBD2 (6 bases). The CDR3 has 17 amino acids. Germline loops: CDR1 KGHSH, CDR2 LQKENI. The ends were cut back, 3 bases at V and 4 bases at J, with 19 bases in the middle. CDR3 nucleotide sequence: TGTGCCAGCTCACCGGGGGGTGGTCGGGCGTCTTACAATGAGCAGTTCTTC. Translation: CASSPGGGRASYNEQFF.

The rearrangement joins TRBV5-5 to TRBJ2-5, with D possibly matching TRBD2 (5 bases). CDR1 and CDR2 (germline): SGHKS, YYEKEE (reference sequence). The CDR3 sequence is 15 residues long. Trimming stripped 2 bases from V and 5 bases from J, with 16 bases between. The CDR3 loop is CASSLRRDIRETQYF. The CDR3 coding sequence is TGTGCCAGCAGCTTAAGACGGGATATAAGGGAGACCCAGTACTTC.

The rearrangement links TRBV15 to TRBJ2-7, with D tentatively TRBD2 (6 bases). Germline CDR1 LNHNV, CDR2 YYDKDF (reference sequence). There are 13 residues in the CDR3. Trimming took 7 bases from V and 3 from J, leaving 13 bases between them. This CDR3 is CATNPGRGYEQYF. DNA for the CDR3: TGTGCCACCAATCCAGGGCGGGGCTACGAGCAGTACTTC.

The chain carries TRBV5-1 and TRBJ2-3, with TRBD2 matching 9 bases. J gave up 6 bases and V 2 bases, and 7 bases lay outside the gene matches. Germline assignment: CDR1 SGHRS and CDR2 YFSETQ. CDR3 length: 15 amino acids. The CDR3 loop is CASSFPSGAPDTQYF. As DNA, the CDR3 is TGCGCCAGCAGCTTCCCTAGCGGGGCTCCGGATACGCAGTATTTT.

This chain uses TRBV6-5 with TRBJ1-2, with a tentative D call TRBD1 (6 bases). Trimming cost V 6 bases and J 2 bases, with 13 bases left between them. The CDR3 consists of 14 residues. Germline V lookup: CDR1 MNHEY, CDR2 SVGAGI. Here the CDR3 DNA reads TGTGCCAGCAGGTCACAGGGAAGAAACTATGGCTACACCTTC. Its translation is CASRSQGRNYGYTF.

This clone has only a few counts. The CDR3 region is CASSLGTSGRGYEQYF. CDR3 sequence (DNA): TGTGCCAGCAGCCTCGGGACTAGCGGGAGAGGGTACGAGCAGTACTTC. V and J are TRBV7-8 and TRBJ2-7; 14 positions match TRBD2. There are 16 residues in the CDR3. The germline gives CDR1 SGHVS, CDR2 FQNEAQ. V lost 5 bases to trimming and J lost 4 bases; unmatched junction nucleotides: 7.

The chain has TRBV7-9 and TRBJ2-2, with 7 bases matching TRBD1. V gave up 4 bases and J gave up 4 bases; unmatched junction bases: 3. Looked up from germline, CDR1 is SEHNR and CDR2 is FQNEAQ (reference sequence). The CDR3 has 14 amino acids. The CDR3 region is CASSWPGGTGELFF. The CDR3, as DNA: TGTGCCAGCAGCTGGCCAGGGGGCACCGGGGAGCTGTTTTTT.

This clone appeared a single time. This rearrangement joins TRBV7-9 to TRBJ2-7, with 7 bases aligning to TRBD2. The V gene end was trimmed by 4 bases and the J gene end by 5 bases; junction bases not matched to a gene: 20. CDR1 and CDR2 (germline): SEHNR, FQNEAQ (reference sequence). CDR3 length: 18 amino acids. The CDR3 sequence is CASSSTGARGGSIHEQYF. CDR3 sequence (DNA): TGTGCCAGCAGCTCTACGGGTGCCCGGGGCGGGAGTATCCACGAGCAGTACTTC.

V usage is TRBV4-2 and J usage is TRBJ2-3, with D tentatively TRBD1 (5 bases). This CDR3 comprises 18 residues. The V end lost 1 base, the J end lost 3 bases, and 20 bases lay between the germline ends. The germline gives CDR1 LGHNA, CDR2 YNFKEQ. In DNA, the CDR3 is TGTGCCAGCAGCCAAGTTTCCCCTTGGGGCGGAACGACAGATACGCAGTATTTT. Amino acids: CASSQVSPWGGTTDTQYF.

CDR3: CASSLDQVDTQYF. The DNA for the CDR3 is TGCGCCAGCAGCTTGGACCAGGTGGATACGCAGTATTTT. The chain combines TRBV5-1 with TRBJ2-3; no reliable D call. V gave up 0 bases and J gave up 6 bases, with 8 bases separating them. This CDR3 has 13 residues. Germline V gene sequence: CDR1 SGHRS, CDR2 YFSETQ. Using reference TRBV5-1 and TRBJ2-3 for the parts outside the CDR3, the full variable domain is KAGVTQTPRYLIKTRGQQVTLSCSPISGHRSVSWYQQTPGQGLQFLFEYFSETQRNKGNFPGRFSGRQFSNSRSEMNVSTLELGDSALYLCASSLDQVDTQYFGPGTRLTVL.

The chain is built from TRBV4-2 and TRBJ2-2; D gene unclear. Germline loops: CDR1 LGHNA, CDR2 YNFKEQ. CDR3 length: 14 residues. Trimming shortened V by 0 bases and J by 1 base, and 3 bases separated the two germline ends. The CDR3 region is CASSQDMNTGELFF. The CDR3 region has the DNA TGTGCCAGCAGCCAAGATATGAACACCGGGGAGCTGTTTTTT.

The rearrangement uses TRBV11-2 and TRBJ2-3; D gene uncertain. This CDR3 has 12 amino acids. Germline CDR1 SGHAT, CDR2 FQNNGV. The ends were cut back, 4 bases at V and 5 bases at J, with 7 bases in the middle. DNA of the CDR3: TGTGCCAGCAGCTCGTCGGGAGATACGCAGTATTTT. As protein: CASSSSGDTQYF.

This clone was found a few times. The chain has TRBV4-2 and TRBJ1-5; D is undetermined. Germline V lookup: CDR1 LGHNA, CDR2 YNFKEQ. Trimming pared 0 bases from V and 7 bases from J, leaving 13 bases between. This CDR3 region has 15 residues. The CDR3 is CASSQDPRVDQPQHF. The CDR3 bases are TGTGCCAGCAGCCAAGATCCCCGGGTAGACCAGCCCCAGCATTTT.

There are a few counts of this clone. This chain uses TRBV27 with TRBJ2-3; 7 bases align to TRBD2. CDR1 and CDR2 from the germline V gene are MNHEY and SMNVEV (reference sequence). This CDR3 has 15 amino acids. The ends lost 3 bases at V and 2 bases at J; junction bases unmatched: 5. This CDR3 is CASSFQRGTTDTQYF. CDR3 DNA sequence: TGTGCCAGCAGTTTCCAGCGGGGAACCACAGATACGCAGTATTTT.

This rearrangement joins TRBV15 to TRBJ1-2; TRBD1 matches 7 bases. Looked up from germline, CDR1 is LNHNV and CDR2 is YYDKDF (reference sequence). The J segment lost 4 bases and the V segment lost 4 bases, leaving 6 bases of the junction unmatched. The CDR3 sequence is 14 residues long. As DNA, the CDR3 is TGTGCCACCAGCAATGGGGACAGTCTCTATGGCTACACCTTC. Its translation: CATSNGDSLYGYTF.

A few counts support this clone. J is TRBJ2-7 and V is TRBV6-1, with 7 bases aligning to TRBD1. The CDR3 sequence is 14 residues long. V shed 6 bases and J 6 bases; nucleotides not matched to a gene: 11. CDR1 is MNHNS and CDR2 is SASEGT in the germline V gene. The CDR3 region is CASRHSTGTAEQYF. The CDR3 nucleotides are TGTGCCAGCAGACATAGCACCGGGACAGCCGAGCAGTACTTC.